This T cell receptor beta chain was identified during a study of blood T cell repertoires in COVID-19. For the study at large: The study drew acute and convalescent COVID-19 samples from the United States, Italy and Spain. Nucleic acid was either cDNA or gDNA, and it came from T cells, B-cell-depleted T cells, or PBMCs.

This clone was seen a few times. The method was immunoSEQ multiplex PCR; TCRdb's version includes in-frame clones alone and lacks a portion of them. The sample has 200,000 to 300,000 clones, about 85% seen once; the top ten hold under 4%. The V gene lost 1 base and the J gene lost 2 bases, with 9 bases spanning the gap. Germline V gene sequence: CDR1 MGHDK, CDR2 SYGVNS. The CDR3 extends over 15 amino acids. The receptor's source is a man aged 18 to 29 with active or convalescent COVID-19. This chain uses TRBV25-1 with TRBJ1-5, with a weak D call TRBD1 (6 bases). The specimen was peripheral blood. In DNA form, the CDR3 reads TGTGCCAGCAGTGAATCGGCAGGGGGCAATCAGCCCCAGCATTTT. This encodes CASSESAGGNQPQHF.